This T cell receptor (beta chain) was observed in a study of monozygotic twins with inflammatory bowel disease. Regarding the study as a whole: Among twins, concordant and discordant pairs did not differ in repertoire similarity, possibly from limited power.

Per germline, CDR1 MNHEY and CDR2 SMNVEV (reference sequence). The length of the CDR3 is 13 residues. In eight separate reactions per sample, cDNA was generated. Nested PCRs (around 15 and 9 cycles, two total) were applied to TCRalpha and TCRbeta cDNA. TCRdb reanalyzed the 5' RACE reads, giving one entry per CDR3 protein sequence and no DNA. This sample's table reports about 170,000 distinct CDR3 sequences. A note on this clonotype: Its antigen is not identified.

The chain combines TRBV27 with TRBJ2-1. The sequenced sample consisted of blood. The receptor's source is a human donor with ulcerative colitis or Crohn's disease, or a healthy co-twin of an affected twin (not recorded which). The chain's CDR3 is CASSSENPNEQFF.